This T cell receptor beta chain was profiled in a study of CD8 T cells in ankylosing spondylitis. TCRdb recomputed calls from the 5' RACE reads with MiXCR, one row per CDR3 protein. The sample has around 300,000 distinct CDR3 sequences, roughly 14% seen once. Germline CDR1 reads MNHEY; CDR2 reads SMNVEV (reference sequence). The CDR3 runs 15 residues. V shed 3 bases and J shed 2 bases, with 12 bases lying between them. This clonotype was observed a few times. Sequenced material: blood, either unsorted or a sorted T cell fraction (not recorded which). The chain joins TRBV27 to TRBJ2-3; TRBD2 is a possible D gene (5 bases). The TCR was taken from a male donor with ankylosing spondylitis or in good health (not recorded which). CDR3 bases: TGTGCCAGCAGTTTCGGAGGATGGAACACAGATACGCAGTATTTT. Translated: CASSFGGWNTDTQYF.